Given below is one T cell receptor beta chain in context. The antigen is not known. Sorting yielded triplicates of about 280,000 cells for each CD8+ T cell subset. The germline gives CDR1 MDHEN, CDR2 SYDVKM. The CDR3 runs to 17 residues. The data were obtained in a study of CXCR3-negative and CXCR3-positive naive CD8 T cells. Broader study findings: Both naive subsets showed comparably high diversity, and memory CD8+ cells showed much lower diversity. Most assays used freshly isolated PBMCs, as cryopreservation partially reduced CXCR3.

cDNA libraries for TRB were generated by 5' RACE incorporating UMI labels. TCRdb reworked the 5' RACE reads into one entry per CDR3 protein, no DNA. This specimen shows approximately 40,000 distinct CDR3 sequences; the ten leading clones hold approximately 15%. The receptor comes from a human donor in good health. Some clones in this sample may be carry-over from other donors' samples. The material sequenced was memory CD8+ T cells from blood. The chain links TRBV28 to TRBJ2-5; TCRdb picks TRBD2, but there is no DNA to check that call. CDR3 amino acids: CASSSGTSSLLQETQYF. Full variable domain (remainder filled in from reference TRBV28 and TRBJ2-5): DVKVTQSSRYLVKRTGEKVFLECVQDMDHENMFWYRQDPGLGLRLIYFSYDVKMKEKGDIPEGYSVSREKKERFSLILESASTNQTSMYLCASSSGTSSLLQETQYFGPGTRLLVL.